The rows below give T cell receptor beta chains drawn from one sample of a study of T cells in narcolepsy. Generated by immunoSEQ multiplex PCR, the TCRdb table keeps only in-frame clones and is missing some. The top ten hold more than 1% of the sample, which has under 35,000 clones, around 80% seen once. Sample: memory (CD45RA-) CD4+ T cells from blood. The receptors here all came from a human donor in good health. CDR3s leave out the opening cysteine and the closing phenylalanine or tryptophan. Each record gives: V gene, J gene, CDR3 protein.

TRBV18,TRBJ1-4,ASSPPPGQGATNEKLF
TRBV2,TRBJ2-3,ASSEGLAGWGNTQY
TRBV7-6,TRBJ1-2,ASSLGGAQGNYGYT
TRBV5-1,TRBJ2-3,ASTPAGGAFTDTQY
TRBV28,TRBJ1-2,ASSFGGDGYT
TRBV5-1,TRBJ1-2,ASSREDREGGYT
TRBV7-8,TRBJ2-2,ASSKQGAVTGELF
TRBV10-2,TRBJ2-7,ASSATGTGIDEQY
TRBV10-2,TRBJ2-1,ASRPPGLVNDEQF
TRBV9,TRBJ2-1,ASSVGSSYNEQF
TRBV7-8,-,ASSPEIGTLQH
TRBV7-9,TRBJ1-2,ASSLEGASYGYT
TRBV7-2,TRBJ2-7,ASSPRTGSSSYEQY
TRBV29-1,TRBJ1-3,SVESGNTIY
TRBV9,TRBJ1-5,ASSRDRGNQPQH
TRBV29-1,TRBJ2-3,SVDVGAGGDTQY
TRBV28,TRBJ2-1,ASRRFGGQGFANEQF
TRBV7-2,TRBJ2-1,ASRKGQMEQF
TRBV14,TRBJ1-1,ASSQERRSVVTNMNTEAF
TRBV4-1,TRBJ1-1,ASSLRGQGWMNTEAF
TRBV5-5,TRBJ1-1,ASSLTQGGAF
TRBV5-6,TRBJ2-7,ASSLAQQGSYEQY
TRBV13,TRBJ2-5,ASSLRGGGGETQY
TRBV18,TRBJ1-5,ASSPQRGQEQPQH
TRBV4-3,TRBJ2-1,ASSQVTGTGSEQF